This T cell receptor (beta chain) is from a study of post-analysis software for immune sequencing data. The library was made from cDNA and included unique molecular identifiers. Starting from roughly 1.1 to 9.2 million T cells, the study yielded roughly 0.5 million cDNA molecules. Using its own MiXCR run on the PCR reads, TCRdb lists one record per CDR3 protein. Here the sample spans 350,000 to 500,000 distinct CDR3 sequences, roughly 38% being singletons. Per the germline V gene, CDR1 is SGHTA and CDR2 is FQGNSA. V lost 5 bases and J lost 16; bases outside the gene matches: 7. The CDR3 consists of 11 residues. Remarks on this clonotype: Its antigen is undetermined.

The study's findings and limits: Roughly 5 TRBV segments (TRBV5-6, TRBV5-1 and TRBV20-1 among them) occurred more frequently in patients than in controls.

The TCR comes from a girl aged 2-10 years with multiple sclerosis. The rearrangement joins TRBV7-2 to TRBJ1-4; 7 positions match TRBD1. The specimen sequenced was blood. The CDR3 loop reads CASSVRDRRFF. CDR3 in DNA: TGTGCCAGCAGCGTCCGGGACAGACGGTTTTTT. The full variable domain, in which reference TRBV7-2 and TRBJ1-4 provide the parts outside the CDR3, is GAGVSQSPSNKVTEKGKDVELRCDPISGHTALYWYRQSLGQGLEFLIYFQGNSAPDKSGLPSDRFSAERTGGSVSTLTIQRTQQEDSAVYLCASSVRDRRFFGSGTQLSVL.